These T cell receptor beta chains were read from a single sample in a study of long-term antiretroviral therapy in people with HIV. Only in-frame clones appear in the TCRdb table, and some are missing; sequencing was by immunoSEQ multiplex PCR. The repertoire includes about 11,000 clones, 76% of them detected once, and under 20% sits in the top ten. The sample was unsorted PBMCs, taken at the start of antiretroviral therapy, before treatment. These TCRs come from a man aged 30-40 years with HIV. CDR3s include the opening cysteine and the closing phenylalanine or tryptophan. A D gene is named only where the DNA matches it firmly. The size of a clone is reported for some rows only, either as once, few or many, or as a class for expanded clones.

13,TRBJ2-7,large,-,TRBV7-3,TGTGCCAGCAGCTTAACAGGGGGGGACGAGCAGTACTTC,CASSLTGGDEQYF
15,TRBJ1-2,large,-,TRBV7-9,TGTGCCAGCAGCTTCGAGGAGGGGGGGCAATATGGCTACACCTTC,CASSFEEGGQYGYTF
11,TRBJ1-2,few,TRBD1,TRBV25-1,TGTGCCAGCAGTGTGACAGGGGGCTACACCTTC,CASSVTGGYTF
14,TRBJ1-1,-,-,TRBV7-9,TGTGCCAGCACCCCAACCGGTGCCCAGGGTGAAGCTTTCTTT,CASTPTGAQGEAFF
15,TRBJ2-5,-,-,TRBV5-1,TGCGCCAGCAGCCCAACAGGGTTGAATAGAGAGACCCAGTACTTC,CASSPTGLNRETQYF
14,TRBJ2-7,few,-,TRBV4-2,TGTGCCAGCAGCCAAGCCGAGGACAGCTACGAGCAGTACTTC,CASSQAEDSYEQYF
11,TRBJ1-2,-,-,TRBV19,TGTGCCAGTAGTCCCCTGGGCGGCTACACCTTC,CASSPLGGYTF
14,TRBJ1-2,few,-,TRBV12-5,TGTGCTAGTGGCCCAGGGGTTAGCTCCTATGGCTACACCTTC,CASGPGVSSYGYTF
14,TRBJ1-1,few,TRBD1,TRBV9,TGTGCCAGCAGCCTCGAGGGGGCGTACGCTGAAGCTTTCTTT,CASSLEGAYAEAFF
14,TRBJ2-7,-,-,TRBV27,TGTGCCAGCAGTCAACAGGGGGGGGCGCGGGAGCAGTACTTC,CASSQQGGAREQYF
13,TRBJ1-1,-,-,TRBV7-9,TGTGCCAGCAGCCCAGGAGGGGGCACTGAAGCTTTCTTT,CASSPGGGTEAFF
17,TRBJ1-5,-,TRBD1,TRBV5-1,TGCGCCAGCAGCTTGGACGGGACAGGTCCTTATAATCAGCCCCAGCATTTT,CASSLDGTGPYNQPQHF
12,TRBJ2-2,-,-,TRBV19,TGTGCCATCCAACAGGGTACCGGGGAGCTGTTTTTT,CAIQQGTGELFF
15,TRBJ2-7,few,TRBD1,TRBV15,TGTGCCACCAGCAGACTCCGGGACAGGGCATACGAGCAGTACTTC,CATSRLRDRAYEQYF
14,TRBJ2-5,few,-,TRBV7-9,TGTGCCAGCAGCTTTGGAAGTCAGGGAGAGACCCAGTACTTC,CASSFGSQGETQYF
15,TRBJ2-7,once,TRBD1,TRBV4-3,TGCGCCAGCAGCCAAGAAAGGGACAGCCCCTACGAGCAGTACTTC,CASSQERDSPYEQYF
18,TRBJ2-6,-,-,TRBV11-1,TGTGCCAGCAGCTCCGGACAGTCATTCAGCTCTGGGGCCAACGTCCTGACTTTC,CASSSGQSFSSGANVLTF
14,TRBJ1-1,once,-,TRBV11-2,TGTGCCAGCAGCTTCGGCTGGGGAAACACTGAAGCTTTCTTT,CASSFGWGNTEAFF
16,TRBJ2-7,-,-,TRBV6-1,TGTGCCAGCAGTGAATCCCCGCTAGCCAGCTCCTACGAGCAGTACTTC,CASSESPLASSYEQYF
14,TRBJ1-6,-,-,TRBV25-1,TGTGCCAGCAGTGAATCCTTGACTGCAACACCCCTCCACTTT,CASSESLTATPLHF
15,TRBJ1-2,-,-,TRBV25-1,TGTGCCAGCAGTGAATCCCGGGACGCCCACTATGGCTACACCTTC,CASSESRDAHYGYTF
14,TRBJ2-3,few,-,TRBV5-1,TGCGCCAGCAGCTTACCCTCACTGGAAGATACGCAGTATTTT,CASSLPSLEDTQYF
14,TRBJ2-7,-,-,TRBV28,TGTGCCAGCAGTTTGAGGGGTATGTCCTACGAGCAGTACTTC,CASSLRGMSYEQYF
13,TRBJ1-6,medium-sized,TRBD1,TRBV10-3,TGTGCCATCAGCACAGGGGAAAATTCACCCCTCCACTTT,CAISTGENSPLHF
16,TRBJ2-7,-,TRBD2,TRBV28,TGTGCCAGCAGTTCCCCGGGGGGGGCCCACTCCTACGAGCAGTACTTC,CASSSPGGAHSYEQYF